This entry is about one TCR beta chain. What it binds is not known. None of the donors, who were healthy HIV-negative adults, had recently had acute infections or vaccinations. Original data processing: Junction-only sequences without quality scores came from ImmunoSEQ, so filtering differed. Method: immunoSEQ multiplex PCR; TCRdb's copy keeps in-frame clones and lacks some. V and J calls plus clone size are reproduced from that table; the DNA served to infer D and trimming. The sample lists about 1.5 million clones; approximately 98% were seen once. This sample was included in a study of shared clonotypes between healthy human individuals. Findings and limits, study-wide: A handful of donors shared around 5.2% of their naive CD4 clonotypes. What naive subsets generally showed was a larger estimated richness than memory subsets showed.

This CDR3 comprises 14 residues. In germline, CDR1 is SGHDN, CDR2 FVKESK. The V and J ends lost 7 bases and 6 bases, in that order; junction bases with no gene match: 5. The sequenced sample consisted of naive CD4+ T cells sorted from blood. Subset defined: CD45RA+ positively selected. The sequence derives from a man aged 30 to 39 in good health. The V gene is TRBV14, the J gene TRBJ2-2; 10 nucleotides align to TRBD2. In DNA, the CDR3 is TGTGCCAGCAAGGGGACTAGCGTGTCCGGGGAGCTGTTTTTT. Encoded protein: CASKGTSVSGELFF.